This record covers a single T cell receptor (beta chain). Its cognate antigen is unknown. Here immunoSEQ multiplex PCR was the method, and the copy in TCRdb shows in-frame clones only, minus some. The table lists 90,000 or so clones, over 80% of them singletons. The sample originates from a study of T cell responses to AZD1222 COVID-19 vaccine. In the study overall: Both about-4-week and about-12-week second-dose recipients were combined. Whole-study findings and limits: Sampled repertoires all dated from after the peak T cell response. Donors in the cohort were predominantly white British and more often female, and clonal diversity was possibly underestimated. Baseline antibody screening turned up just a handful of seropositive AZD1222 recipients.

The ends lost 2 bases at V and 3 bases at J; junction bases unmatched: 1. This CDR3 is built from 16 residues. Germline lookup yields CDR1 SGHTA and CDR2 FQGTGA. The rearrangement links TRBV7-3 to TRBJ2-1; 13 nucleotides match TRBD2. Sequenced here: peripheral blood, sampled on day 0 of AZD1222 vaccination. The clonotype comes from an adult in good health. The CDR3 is CASSLGTSGDYNEQFF. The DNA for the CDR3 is TGTGCCAGCAGCTTAGGGACTAGCGGGGACTACAATGAGCAGTTCTTC.